This T cell receptor beta chain was recovered during a study of technical replicates of blood from several donors. Germline V lookup: CDR1 MNHNS, CDR2 SASEGT. With 8 bases clipped from V and 6 bases from J, the junction kept 7 bases outside the gene matches. The CDR3 covers 13 residues. Method: immunoSEQ multiplex PCR; TCRdb's copy keeps in-frame clones and lacks some. The sample shows about 73,000 clones, about 92% of them seen only once. The sample was T cells isolated from PBMCs. This TCR was recovered from a human donor in good health. J is TRBJ1-1 and V is TRBV6-1; 9 bases are shared with TRBD1. DNA of the CDR3: TGTGCCAGCCGGAAACAGGGGGCGCCTGAAGCTTTCTTT. Residues: CASRKQGAPEAFF.